This T cell receptor (beta chain) comes out of a study of T cell changes during pregnancy in multiple sclerosis. CDR3 size: 13 residues. Germline assignment: CDR1 SGHDN and CDR2 FVKESK. The V gene lost 2 bases and the J gene lost 6 bases, with 11 bases spanning the gap. Profiled with immunoSEQ multiplex PCR; TCRdb holds only in-frame clones, not every one. The sample carries about 33,000 clones, around 93% recorded once. The receptor comes from a female donor in good health, enrolled as a control in a pregnancy study. The sample here was CD4+ T cells from peripheral blood mononuclear cells, taken in the third trimester of pregnancy. J is TRBJ2-7 and V is TRBV14, with D possibly matching TRBD1 (5 bases). As DNA, the CDR3 is TGTGCCAGCAGCCAATCCGTAGGGGTCGAGCAGTACTTC. This gives the protein CASSQSVGVEQYF.